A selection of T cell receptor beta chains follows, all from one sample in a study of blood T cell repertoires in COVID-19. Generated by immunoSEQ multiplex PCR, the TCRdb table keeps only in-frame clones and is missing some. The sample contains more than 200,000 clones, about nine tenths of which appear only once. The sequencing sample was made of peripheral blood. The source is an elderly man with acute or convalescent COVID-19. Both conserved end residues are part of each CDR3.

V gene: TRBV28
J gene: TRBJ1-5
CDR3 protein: CASVRQGHSQPQHF

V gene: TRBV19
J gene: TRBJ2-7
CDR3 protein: CASGTSGRNEQYF

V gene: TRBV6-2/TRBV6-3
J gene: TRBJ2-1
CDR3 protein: CASSYLNEQFF

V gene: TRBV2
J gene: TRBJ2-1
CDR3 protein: CASNISSYNEQFF

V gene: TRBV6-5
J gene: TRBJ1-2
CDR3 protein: CASSNRAGYGYTF

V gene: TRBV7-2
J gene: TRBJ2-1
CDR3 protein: CASSLEPSGSAKQFF

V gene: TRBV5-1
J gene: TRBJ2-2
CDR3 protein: CASSLGQLVAGELFF

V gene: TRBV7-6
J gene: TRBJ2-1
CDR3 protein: CASSIPGLAGVEQFF

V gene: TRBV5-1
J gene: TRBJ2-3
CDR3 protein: CASRTSGSTDTQYF

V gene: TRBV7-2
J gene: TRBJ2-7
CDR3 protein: CASSFAPGRSSYEQYF

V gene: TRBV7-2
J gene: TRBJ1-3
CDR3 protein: CASSLGQGSYSGNTIYF

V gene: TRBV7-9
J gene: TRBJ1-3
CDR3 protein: CASSFGSGRGYNTIYF

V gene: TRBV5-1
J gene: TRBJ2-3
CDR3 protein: CASSLVFSGDTQYF

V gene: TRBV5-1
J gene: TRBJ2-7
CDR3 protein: CASSTLGDRDEQYF

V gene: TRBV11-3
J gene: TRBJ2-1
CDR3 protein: CASSFDQGSNEQFF

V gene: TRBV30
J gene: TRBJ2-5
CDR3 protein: CAWTSGAQETQYF

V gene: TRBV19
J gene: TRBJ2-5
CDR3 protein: CASKPTGVLETQYF

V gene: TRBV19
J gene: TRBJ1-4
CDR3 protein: CASLGQGDEKLFF

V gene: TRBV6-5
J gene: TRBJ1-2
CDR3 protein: CASTLTGSAYGYTF

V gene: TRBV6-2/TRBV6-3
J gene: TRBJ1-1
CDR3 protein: CASSYWGGQLFYTEAFF

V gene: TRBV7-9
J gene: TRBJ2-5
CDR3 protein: CASSTVWAWETQYF

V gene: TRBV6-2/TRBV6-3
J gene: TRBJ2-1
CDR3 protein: CASSMYGTAYEQFF

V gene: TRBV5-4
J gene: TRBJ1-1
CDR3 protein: CASSLTGGVNTEAFF

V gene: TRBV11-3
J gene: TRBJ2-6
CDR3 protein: CASTSVGQAFSGANVLTF

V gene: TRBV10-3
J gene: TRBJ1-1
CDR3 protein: CAIRGTGSFNTEAFF

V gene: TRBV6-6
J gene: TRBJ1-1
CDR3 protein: CASRTGAGEAFF

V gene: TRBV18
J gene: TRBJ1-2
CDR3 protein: CASSPTQAGYGYTF

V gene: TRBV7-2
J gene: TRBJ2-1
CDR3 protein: CATNRDSYFNEQFF

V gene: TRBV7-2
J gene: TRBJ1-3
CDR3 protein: CASSSDINSGNTIYF

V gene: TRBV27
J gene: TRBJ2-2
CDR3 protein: CASSRDRVNTGELFF

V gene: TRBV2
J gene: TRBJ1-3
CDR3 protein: CASSEARSSSGNTIYF

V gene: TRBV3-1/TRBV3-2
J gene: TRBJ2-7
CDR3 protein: CASSRASGGYEQYF

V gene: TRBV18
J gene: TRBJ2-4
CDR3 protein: CASSPRQGPGAKNIQYF

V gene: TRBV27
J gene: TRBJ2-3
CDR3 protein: CASNTQGTQYF

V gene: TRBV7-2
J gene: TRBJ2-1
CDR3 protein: CASSLRTSGGSYNEQFF

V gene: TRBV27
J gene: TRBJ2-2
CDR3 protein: CATTLKLQGSRGELFF

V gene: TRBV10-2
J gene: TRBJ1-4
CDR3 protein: CASSQWTGEEKLFF

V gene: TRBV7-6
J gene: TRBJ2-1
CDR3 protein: CASSLVGGSYNEQFF

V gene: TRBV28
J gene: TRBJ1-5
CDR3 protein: CASSLFSGTVINQPQHF

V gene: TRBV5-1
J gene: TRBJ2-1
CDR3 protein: CASYNYNEQFF

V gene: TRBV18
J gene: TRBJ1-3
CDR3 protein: CASSSRTGGSLLGSGNTIYF

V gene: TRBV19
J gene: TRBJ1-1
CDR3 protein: CATKDRVNTEAFF

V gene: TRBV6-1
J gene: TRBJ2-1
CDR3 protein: CASREAGADYNEQFF

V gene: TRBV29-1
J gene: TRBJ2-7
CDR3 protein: CSATPGQGAYEQYF

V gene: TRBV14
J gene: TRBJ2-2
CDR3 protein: CASSQVWPGELFF

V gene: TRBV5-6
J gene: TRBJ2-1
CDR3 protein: CASNRDIDNEQFF

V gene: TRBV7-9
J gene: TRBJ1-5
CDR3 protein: CASSLVAAGGDQPQHF

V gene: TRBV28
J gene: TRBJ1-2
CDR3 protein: CASTLSRQGGYGYTF

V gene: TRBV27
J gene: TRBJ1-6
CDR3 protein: CASSRTGVNSPLHF

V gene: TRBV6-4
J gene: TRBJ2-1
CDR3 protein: CASSEGAGYGEQFF

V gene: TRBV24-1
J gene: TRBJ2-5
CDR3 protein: CATSDFGTAGETQYF

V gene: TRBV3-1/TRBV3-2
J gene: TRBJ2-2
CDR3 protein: CASRKQPGHVPGLAGATGELFF

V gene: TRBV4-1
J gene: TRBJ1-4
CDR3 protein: CASSHAGTGGEKLFF

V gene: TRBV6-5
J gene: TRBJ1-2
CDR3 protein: CASRTNLGTGNGYTF

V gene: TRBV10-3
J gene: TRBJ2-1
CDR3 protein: CAISEGVGSGSVEQFF

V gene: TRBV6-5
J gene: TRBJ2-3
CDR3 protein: CASSPQGLGTDTQYF

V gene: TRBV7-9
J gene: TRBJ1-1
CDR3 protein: CASSFPGTARLENTEAFF